A single sample is the source of the 19 T cell receptor beta chains below, sequenced in a study of blood T cell repertoires in COVID-19. TCRdb's table, derived via immunoSEQ multiplex PCR, lists solely in-frame clones and lacks some. The sample includes about 230,000 clones, 65% to 90% of them seen just once. Input material: peripheral blood. The source is a woman between 40 and 50 years old who had recovered from COVID-19.

V usage is TRBV5-1 and J usage is TRBJ1-5; maybe TRBD1 (6 bases). CDR1 and CDR2 (germline): SGHRS, YFSETQ. The CDR3 is made up of 16 amino acids. V shed 1 base and J shed 1 base, with 12 bases lying between them. CDR3 sequence reads: CASSLQGPGSNQPQHF. Here the CDR3 DNA reads TGCGCCAGCAGCTTGCAGGGGCCGGGGAGCAATCAGCCCCAGCATTTT. Looking up the rest from reference TRBV5-1 and TRBJ1-5 gives the full variable domain: KAGVTQTPRYLIKTRGQQVTLSCSPISGHRSVSWYQQTPGQGLQFLFEYFSETQRNKGNFPGRFSGRQFSNSRSEMNVSTLELGDSALYLCASSLQGPGSNQPQHFGDGTRLSIL.

The chain employs TRBV7-8 and TRBJ2-5; TRBD2 agrees at 14 bases. This CDR3 is built from 15 residues. Looked up from germline, CDR1 is SGHVS and CDR2 is FQNEAQ. Trimming cost V 6 bases and J 2 bases; bases outside gene matches: 2. Here the CDR3 DNA reads TGTGCCAGCAGTGGGACTAGCGGGGGACAAGAGACCCAGTACTTC. It translates to CASSGTSGGQETQYF.

As to this clone: Its ends do not fully match the called genes, so a read error is possible. This chain joins TRBV7-7 and TRBJ2-2; no clear D. CDR3 length equals 13 residues. Per the germline V gene, CDR1 is SSHAT and CDR2 is FNYEAQ (reference sequence). Here the CDR3 DNA reads TGTGCTAGCACCCCGAGAAACACCGGGGAGCTGTTTTTT. Protein sequence: CASTPRNTGELFF.

The rearrangement joins TRBV4-2 to TRBJ2-1; 11 bases fit TRBD2. The CDR3 has 20 amino acids. V lost 0 bases to trimming and J lost 2 bases; unmatched junction nucleotides: 12. The V gene's germline CDR1 is LGHNA and CDR2 YNFKEQ. CDR3: CASSQDLAGGSVTPYNEQFF. The CDR3 nucleotides read TGTGCCAGCAGCCAAGATCTAGCGGGGGGTTCAGTTACGCCCTACAATGAGCAGTTCTTC.

The chain recombines TRBV21-1 with TRBJ2-3; the D call TRBD1 from the table was never checked on the DNA. TRBV21-1 is termed a pseudogene. The CDR3 extends over 16 amino acids. The CDR3 nucleotides read TGTGCCAGCAGCGCGCACAGGGTCCCTAGCACAGATACGCAGTATTTT. Translating gives CASSAHRVPSTDTQYF.

The V gene is TRBV13, the J gene TRBJ2-1; a possible D gene is TRBD2 (5 bases). The CDR3 totals 14 residues. Trimming pared 4 bases from V and 4 bases from J, leaving 11 bases between. The germline V gene encodes CDR1 PRHDT and CDR2 FYEKMQ (reference sequence). The CDR3 region has the DNA TGTGCCAGCAGCTCCGACGGGAAATACAATGAGCAGTTCTTC. Translating gives CASSSDGKYNEQFF.

This clone was observed a handful of times. CDR3 protein: CAWSLRENQPQHF. The CDR3 bases are TGTGCCTGGAGCCTAAGGGAGAATCAGCCCCAGCATTTT. This chain joins TRBV30 and TRBJ1-5; D is unclear. The V gene's germline CDR1 is GTSNPN and CDR2 SVGIG (reference sequence). The CDR3 sequence is 13 residues long. The V and J ends lost 3 bases and 4 bases respectively, with 10 bases between them. Looking up the rest from reference TRBV30 and TRBJ1-5 gives the full variable domain: SQTIHQWPATLVQPVGSPLSLECTVEGTSNPNLYWYRQAAGRGLQLLFYSVGIGQISSEVPQNLSASRPQDRQFILSSKKLLLSDSGFYLCAWSLRENQPQHFGDGTRLSIL.

On this clone: One end of the junction is discordant with germline, which a read error may explain. J is TRBJ2-5 and V is TRBV7-7; 9 bases match TRBD1. CDR1 is SSHAT and CDR2 is FNYEAQ in the germline V gene (reference sequence). This CDR3 comprises 15 residues. The CDR3 spells CASSRTGVREETQYF. In nucleotides, the CDR3 is TGTGCTAGCAGCAGGACAGGGGTTAGGGAAGAGACCCAGTACTTC. Variable domain in full (rest from reference TRBV7-7 and TRBJ2-5): GAGVSQSPRYKVTKRGQDVTLRCDPISSHATLYWYQQALGQGPEFLTYFNYEAQPDKSGLPSDRFSAERPEGSISTLTIQRTEQRDSAMYRCASSRTGVREETQYFGPGTRLLVL.

This chain joins TRBV4-3 and TRBJ2-2; TRBD1 matches 7 bases. CDR3 length equals 18 residues. V was pared by 0 bases and J by 1 base, with 8 bases of the junction left unmatched. Germline V CDR1 and CDR2: LGHNA, YSLEER. The CDR3 region has the DNA TGCGCCAGCAGCCAAGATGCCAGGGGGTGGGAGAACACCGGGGAGCTGTTTTTT. This translates into CASSQDARGWENTGELFF.

The chain recombines TRBV5-1 with TRBJ2-1, with 7 bases identical to TRBD2. V was pared by 3 bases and J by 10 bases, with 4 bases of the junction left unmatched. Per germline, CDR1 SGHRS and CDR2 YFSETQ. The length of the CDR3 is 12 residues. DNA of the CDR3: TGCGCCAGCAGCTCGACACTAGCGGAGCAGTTCTTC. It translates to CASSSTLAEQFF.

The V and J genes are TRBV19 and TRBJ1-5; D is perhaps TRBD1 (6 bases). Trimming pared 7 bases from V and 1 base from J, leaving 14 bases between. There are 15 residues in the CDR3. Germline loops: CDR1 LNHDA, CDR2 SQIVND (reference sequence). This CDR3 reads CASTKTGNSNQPQHF. As DNA, the CDR3 is TGTGCCAGTACGAAGACAGGCAACAGCAATCAGCCCCAGCATTTT.

The genes are TRBV24-1 and TRBJ1-2, with D uncertain. With 2 bases removed from V and 0 bases from J, the gap between germline ends came to 9 bases. CDR3 size: 15 residues. The germline V gene encodes CDR1 KGHDR and CDR2 SFDVKD. The CDR3 bases are TGTGCCACCAGTGATTCGTGGACTACTAACTATGGCTACACCTTC. It yields the protein CATSDSWTTNYGYTF.

CDR3 amino acids: CASSFLRGGHEQYF. The CDR3 bases are TGTGCCAGCAGCTTCCTGAGGGGGGGTCACGAGCAGTACTTC. The genes are TRBV3-1 (or the pseudogene TRBV3-2) and TRBJ2-7; D is possibly TRBD2 (7 bases). The CDR3 runs to 14 residues. Trimming removed 5 bases from V and 5 bases from J, with 16 bases in between. CDR1 and CDR2 (germline): LGHDT, YNNKEL (reference sequence).

The rearrangement joins TRBV6-5 to TRBJ2-1; 9 nucleotides align to TRBD1. With V trimmed by 6 bases and J by 4 bases, 7 bases remained unmatched. The germline CDR1 and CDR2 sequences are MNHEY and SVGAGI. The CDR3 runs to 15 residues. CDR3 DNA: TGTGCCAGCAGCCCCGACAGGGGGATATACAATGAGCAGTTCTTC. It translates to CASSPDRGIYNEQFF.

V gene TRBV5-1 combines with J gene TRBJ2-1, with TRBD2 as a possible D gene (6 bases). The CDR3 extends over 15 amino acids. V was clipped by 0 bases and J by 2 bases, with 9 bases between them. Germline V gene data show CDR1 as SGHRS and CDR2 as YFSETQ. The CDR3 DNA reads as TGCGCCAGCAGCTTGGTAGGGGAGGCCTACAATGAGCAGTTCTTC. It encodes CASSLVGEAYNEQFF.

CDR3 nucleotide sequence: TGTGCTAGTGGTTCAAACCGGGACTTAGGAATAGAGACCTACGAGCAGTACTTC. Amino acid sequence: CASGSNRDLGIETYEQYF. The genes are TRBV12-5 and TRBJ2-7; tentatively, D is TRBD2 (6 bases). Germline V gene data show CDR1 as LGHNT and CDR2 as FRNRAP. This CDR3 has 18 amino acids. Trimming took off 4 bases at V and 2 bases at J, with 24 bases between the two ends.

V gene TRBV7-2 combines with J gene TRBJ1-5, with D perhaps matching TRBD1 (6 bases). Between the trimmed V and J ends, which lost 4 bases and 3 bases, there was a span of 13 bases. CDR1 and CDR2 (germline): SGHTA, FQGNSA. This CDR3 region has 15 residues. CDR3 coding DNA: TGTGCCAGCAGCTCCCAGGGGCCGGACAATCAGCCCCAGCATTTT. Amino acids: CASSSQGPDNQPQHF.

The chain recombines TRBV6-5 with TRBJ1-1; D unclear. This CDR3 is built from 13 residues. With 7 bases removed from V and 1 base from J, the gap between germline ends came to 10 bases. CDR1 and CDR2 from the germline V gene are MNHEY and SVGAGI. The CDR3 DNA sequence: TGTGCCAGCAACCCAAACGGGAACACTGAAGCTTTCTTT. The encoded protein is CASNPNGNTEAFF.

The V call is TRBV10-1, the J call TRBJ1-1, with D perhaps TRBD1 (5 bases). CDR1 is WNHNN, CDR2 SYGVQD, per germline (reference sequence). V was shortened by 6 bases and J by 6 bases, with 17 bases between the two germline ends. This CDR3 spans 14 amino acids. Here the CDR3 reads CASRSPSGSAEAFF. The CDR3 nucleotides read TGCGCCAGCAGAAGCCCTTCAGGGTCGGCTGAAGCTTTCTTT.